Sequencing of this T cell receptor (beta chain) was carried out in a study of blood T cell repertoires in COVID-19. About the study: Cohort 3 donors counted as recovered after two negative PCRs, clearance, or resolved symptoms. PBMCs, B-cell-depleted T cells, or T cells provided the cDNA or gDNA that made up the material.

The CDR3 loop spans 17 amino acids. Cohort allocation depended upon clinical history that participants reported. Per the original methods: Using reference gene primer amplification, nucleated cell counts were estimated. Here immunoSEQ multiplex PCR was the method, and the copy in TCRdb shows in-frame clones only, minus some. Clonal size and the V and J genes are those of that table, whereas D and trimming came from the DNA. The sample consists of around 200,000 clones, roughly nine tenths of them appearing once. The V call is TRBV21-1, the J call TRBJ1-1; the listed D gene, TRBD1, was not tested against the DNA. TRBV21-1 is a pseudogene. The sample taken for sequencing was PBMCs or T cells enriched from blood (not recorded which). The sequence came from a woman aged 50 to 60 in a cohort exposed to, infected with or recovered from COVID-19 (not recorded which). CDR3 sequence: CASSKANRDRDVTEAFF. For the CDR3, the DNA is TGTGCCAGCAGCAAAGCTAACCGGGACAGGGACGTCACTGAAGCTTTCTTT.